These 10 T cell receptor beta chains originate from one sample sequenced in a study of shared clonotypes between healthy human individuals. This table comes from immunoSEQ multiplex PCR, and its TCRdb copy is limited to in-frame clones, with some not included. The repertoire has 2 million to 3 million clones, 80% to 95% of them found once; the top ten carry 0.36%. The sample consisted of naive CD4+ T cells from PBMCs. The subset here: CD45RA+ positively selected. The receptors come from a man younger than 35 in good health. Some clones in this sample may be carry-over from other donors' samples.

V is TRBV27 and J is TRBJ2-3, with 8 bases aligning to TRBD2. The CDR3 runs 20 residues. V lost 7 bases to trimming and J lost 2 bases; unmatched junction nucleotides: 23. Germline-derived CDR1 and CDR2 are MNHEY and SMNVEV (reference sequence). This CDR3 reads CASTPRIASGPHIVTDTQYF. In DNA form, the CDR3 reads TGTGCCAGCACCCCTCGGATAGCTAGCGGGCCCCATATTGTCACAGATACGCAGTATTTT.

This sequence joins TRBV19 and TRBJ1-2; D uncertain. The V and J ends lost 6 bases and 3 bases respectively, with 11 bases between them. CDR3 length: 13 amino acids. Looked up from germline, CDR1 is LNHDA and CDR2 is SQIVND (reference sequence). The CDR3 bases are TGTGCCAGTAGGAGGGCGACGTACTATGGCTACACCTTC. This gives the protein CASRRATYYGYTF.

Regarding this clone: Other DNA sequences in this specimen translate into the identical CDR3. The CDR3 DNA is TGTGCCAGCAGTGAAGGACCCGGGGAGCTGTTTTTT. Its translation is CASSEGPGELFF. J is TRBJ2-2 and V is TRBV2; D is undetermined. The germline V gene has CDR1 SNHLY and CDR2 FYNNEI. This CDR3 has 12 amino acids. Trimming stripped 1 base from V and 6 bases from J, with 3 bases between.

V is TRBV5-1 and J is TRBJ2-7; 7 nucleotides line up with TRBD1. CDR3 length: 14 residues. V was pared by 3 bases and J by 6 bases, with 9 bases of the junction left unmatched. CDR1 SGHRS and CDR2 YFSETQ come from the germline V gene. For the CDR3, the DNA is TGCGCCAGCAGCTCGCGGCAGGGGGATCGCGAGCAGTACTTC. This translates into CASSSRQGDREQYF.

The chain links TRBV14 to TRBJ1-2, with D possibly matching TRBD1 (5 bases). Germline V lookup: CDR1 SGHDN, CDR2 FVKESK. CDR3 length: 15 amino acids. V was cut by 0 bases and J by 4 bases, with 12 bases left in between. The CDR3 DNA reads TGTGCCAGCAGCCAAGATATCTCGGGACCCTATGGCTACACCTTC. This codes for CASSQDISGPYGYTF.

J is TRBJ1-4 and V is TRBV14, with TRBD1 matching over 8 bases. Germline V gives CDR1 SGHDN, CDR2 FVKESK. With V trimmed by 3 bases and J by 8 bases, 8 bases remained unmatched. The CDR3 totals 15 residues. CDR3 in DNA: TGTGCCAGCAGCCAGCGCAGGGGGCGGGGAGAAAAACTGTTTTTT. Translated: CASSQRRGRGEKLFF.

The chain couples TRBV7-8 to TRBJ2-3; weak D call: TRBD1 (5 bases). The CDR3 totals 15 residues. The V end lost 5 bases, the J end lost 4 bases, and 16 bases lay between the germline ends. Germline V gives CDR1 SGHVS, CDR2 FQNEAQ. Written as DNA, the CDR3 is TGTGCCAGCAGCCGAAGGACAAATCCCCCAGATACGCAGTATTTT. As protein: CASSRRTNPPDTQYF. The full variable domain, in which reference TRBV7-8 and TRBJ2-3 provide the parts outside the CDR3, is GAGVSQSPRYKVAKRGQDVALRCDPISGHVSLFWYQQALGQGPEFLTYFQNEAQLDKSGLPSDRFFAERPEGSVSTLKIQRTQQEDSAVYLCASSRRTNPPDTQYFGPGTRLTVL.

The chain is built from TRBV5-4 and TRBJ2-7; 7 bases map to TRBD2. The CDR3 is made up of 14 amino acids. CDR1 is SGHNT, CDR2 YYREEE, per germline (reference sequence). V shed 5 bases, J shed 0 bases, and the junction held 5 bases outside the gene matches. In nucleotides, the CDR3 is TGTGCCAGCAGTCTGGGGGGGGACTCCTACGAGCAGTACTTC. This sequence encodes CASSLGGDSYEQYF.

The CDR3 nucleotides are TGTGCCAGTAGTCCCACGCGCAGCGGGAGGGTATATGAGCAGTTCTTC. It is translated as CASSPTRSGRVYEQFF. This chain joins TRBV19 and TRBJ2-1; TRBD2 agrees at 10 bases. The V gene end was trimmed by 5 bases and the J gene end by 8 bases; junction bases not matched to a gene: 12. Germline V gives CDR1 LNHDA, CDR2 SQIVND (reference sequence). This CDR3 is 16 amino acids long.

The chain carries TRBV7-2 and TRBJ2-7; 13 bases agree with TRBD2. The CDR3 extends over 17 amino acids. V gave up 5 bases and J gave up 2 bases; unmatched junction bases: 9. CDR1 and CDR2 from the germline V gene are SGHTA and FQGNSA. The CDR3 spells CASSPRTSGSLPYEQYF. CDR3 coding DNA: TGTGCCAGCAGCCCTCGGACTAGCGGGAGCCTACCCTACGAGCAGTACTTC.